The rows below give T cell receptor beta chains drawn from one sample of a study of shared clonotypes between healthy human individuals. Measured with immunoSEQ multiplex PCR; TCRdb has only the in-frame clones, and not every one. The sample shows 600,000 to 800,000 clones, 55% to 75% of them seen only once. The sample taken for sequencing was memory CD4+ T cells sorted from blood. These receptors originate from a woman aged 25-40 years in good health. Both conserved end residues are part of each CDR3. D genes are given only for firm matches. Expanded clones get a size class; other rows say once, few or many, or leave the size out.

d_call,v_call,clone_size,j_call,cdr3_aa,cdr3_nt
.,TRBV25-1,.,TRBJ2-7,CASSEYGQYYEQYF,TGTGCCAGCAGTGAATATGGCCAATACTACGAGCAGTACTTC
.,TRBV10-3,once,TRBJ2-7,CAISGFSYEQYF,TGTGCCATCAGTGGGTTTTCCTACGAGCAGTACTTC
.,TRBV6-1,.,TRBJ2-2,CASSELRIGSGELFF,TGTGCCAGCAGTGAACTAAGGATTGGATCCGGGGAGCTGTTTTTT
TRBD2,TRBV7-8,.,TRBJ2-2,CASTSTTSGSTNTGELFF,TGTGCCAGCACCTCCACGACTAGCGGGAGCACGAACACCGGGGAGCTGTTTTTT
.,TRBV18,few,TRBJ1-2,CASRGRDTGYGYTF,TGTGCCAGCCGAGGCCGGGACACAGGCTATGGCTACACCTTC
TRBD1,TRBV19,once,TRBJ2-7,CASSEPGQTYEQYF,TGTGCCAGTAGTGAACCGGGACAGACCTACGAGCAGTACTTC
.,TRBV19,.,TRBJ1-1,CASSANRVNTEAFF,TGTGCCAGTAGTGCCAACAGGGTGAACACTGAAGCTTTCTTT
.,TRBV11-2,.,TRBJ1-5,CASSLVAGPNQPQHF,TGTGCCAGCAGCTTAGTCGCGGGGCCCAATCAGCCCCAGCATTTT
.,TRBV6-5,few,TRBJ1-2,CASSYSTGSLRGYTF,TGTGCCAGCAGTTACTCGACAGGCTCGCTTAGAGGCTACACCTTC
.,TRBV7-2,.,TRBJ1-1,CASSPGRVNTEAFF,TGTGCCAGCAGCCCGGGACGGGTGAACACTGAAGCTTTCTTT
TRBD2,TRBV2,few,TRBJ2-5,CASRPLSGRAETQYF,TGTGCCAGCAGGCCTCTTAGCGGGAGGGCGGAGACCCAGTACTTC
.,TRBV19,.,TRBJ2-5,CASSNRDTAAETQYF,TGTGCCAGTAGTAACCGGGACACGGCGGCGGAGACCCAGTACTTC
TRBD2,TRBV13,.,TRBJ2-3,CASSSRLAGADTQYF,TGTGCCAGCAGCTCCCGACTAGCGGGAGCAGATACGCAGTATTTT
TRBD1,TRBV18,few,TRBJ1-2,CASSPGTEIGYTF,TGTGCCAGCTCACCTGGGACAGAAATTGGCTACACCTTC
.,TRBV18,.,TRBJ2-3,CASSPAFYTDTQYF,TGTGCCAGCTCACCAGCCTTTTACACAGATACGCAGTATTTT
.,TRBV30,.,TRBJ1-1,CAWTQVANTEAFF,TGTGCCTGGACTCAGGTAGCGAACACTGAAGCTTTCTTT
.,TRBV5-1,.,TRBJ2-7,CASSRGTATEQYF,TGCGCCAGCAGCCGGGGGACAGCTACCGAGCAGTACTTC
.,TRBV1,.,TRBJ1-1,CTSSHRTGAPMNTEAFF,TGCACCAGCAGCCACCGGACAGGGGCGCCCATGAACACTGAAGCTTTCTTT
.,TRBV28,once,TRBJ1-4,CASSTSRQGNEKLFF,.
.,TRBV18,.,TRBJ2-1,CASSPFGESNEQFF,TGTGCCAGCTCACCATTCGGGGAGAGCAATGAGCAGTTCTTC
TRBD2,TRBV5-4,.,TRBJ2-3,CASRLRGEADTQYF,TGTGCCAGCAGACTTCGGGGGGAGGCAGATACGCAGTATTTT
.,TRBV6-1,.,TRBJ2-4,CASSEVAYGTSGLGYF,.
.,TRBV6-1,.,TRBJ2-5,CASSGPQETQYF,TGTGCCAGCAGTGGCCCCCAAGAGACCCAGTACTTC
.,TRBV27,few,TRBJ2-7,CASSSQGRGGKQYF,TGTGCCAGCAGTTCCCAAGGTAGGGGCGGGAAGCAGTACTTC
TRBD1,TRBV5-1,.,TRBJ2-5,CASRTGGTQETQYF,TGCGCCAGCAGGACAGGGGGAACACAAGAGACCCAGTACTTC
TRBD2,TRBV6-5,.,TRBJ2-1,CASSFGTSGSNEQFF,TGTGCCAGCAGTTTCGGGACTAGCGGTTCCAATGAGCAGTTCTTC
.,TRBV28,.,TRBJ1-1,CASRAADGNTEAFF,TGTGCCAGCAGAGCCGCCGACGGGAACACTGAAGCTTTCTTT
.,TRBV5-4,.,TRBJ2-3,CASSLVGATDTQYF,TGTGCCAGCAGCTTGGTCGGGGCCACAGATACGCAGTATTTT
.,TRBV5-6,.,TRBJ2-1,CASRPRGSSYNEQFF,TGTGCCAGCAGGCCCCGTGGAAGCTCCTACAATGAGCAGTTCTTC
TRBD1,TRBV28,.,TRBJ2-1,CASSQGVNEQFF,TGTGCCAGCAGCCAGGGGGTAAATGAGCAGTTCTTC
.,TRBV29-1,few,TRBJ2-1,CSVVRQPGNEQFF,TGCAGCGTTGTCCGACAGCCTGGCAATGAGCAGTTCTTC
.,TRBV28,.,TRBJ2-7,CASSLIAYEQYF,TGTGCCAGCAGCCTTATAGCCTACGAGCAGTACTTC
TRBD1,TRBV10-3,.,TRBJ2-7,CATFGQQGDPYEQYF,TGTGCCACCTTTGGGCAACAGGGGGACCCCTACGAGCAGTACTTC
.,TRBV4-1,.,TRBJ1-3,CASSNEQGNTIYF,TGCGCCAGCAGCAACGAACAAGGAAACACCATATATTTT
.,TRBV6-5,.,TRBJ1-4,CASSLDKGYYEKLFF,TGTGCCAGCAGCCTGGATAAGGGGTATTATGAAAAACTGTTTTTT
.,TRBV11-3,.,TRBJ2-5,CASSSPWLGETQYF,TGTGCCAGCAGCTCACCGTGGTTGGGGGAGACCCAGTACTTC
.,TRBV5-5,.,TRBJ1-5,CASSLQGQGNQPQHF,TGTGCCAGCAGCTTGCAAGGACAAGGAAATCAGCCCCAGCATTTT
.,TRBV9,.,TRBJ1-6,CASSPRTGNSPLHF,TGTGCCAGCAGCCCCAGGACGGGGAATTCACCCCTCCACTTT
.,TRBV7-9,.,TRBJ1-1,CASSYQGDTEAFF,TGTGCCAGCAGTTATCAAGGGGACACTGAAGCTTTCTTT
.,TRBV7-2,.,TRBJ1-1,CASSQTTAATEAFF,TGTGCCAGCAGCCAGACGACAGCAGCCACTGAAGCTTTCTTT
.,TRBV11-1,.,TRBJ2-7,CASSFEGYEQYF,TGTGCCAGCAGCTTCGAGGGGTACGAGCAGTACTTC
.,TRBV2,.,TRBJ1-3,CASSSPPRGNTIYF,TGTGCCAGCAGCAGCCCCCCGAGGGGAAACACCATATATTTT
TRBD1,TRBV6-6,.,TRBJ2-7,CASSKNRDRSYEQYF,TGTGCCAGCAGCAAGAACCGGGACAGATCCTACGAGCAGTACTTC
.,TRBV11-2,few,TRBJ2-7,CASSSGAHQGEQYF,TGTGCCAGCAGCTCAGGCGCCCACCAAGGCGAGCAGTACTTC
.,TRBV5-1,.,TRBJ2-3,CASSLGTLTDTQYF,TGCGCCAGCAGCTTGGGAACCCTCACAGATACGCAGTATTTT
.,TRBV20-1,.,TRBJ2-7,CSFGLYEQYF,TGCAGTTTCGGGCTTTACGAGCAGTACTTC
.,TRBV6-6,once,TRBJ2-5,CASSYLSSQETQYF,TGTGCCAGCAGCTACCTATCCTCCCAAGAGACCCAGTACTTC